The 6 T cell receptor beta chains reported below all come from one sample, sequenced in a study of shared clonotypes between healthy human individuals. Data came from immunoSEQ multiplex PCR; TCRdb stores just in-frame clones and leaves some out. The sample includes under 2.5 million clones, about nine tenths of them seen just once. Sequencing was done on a sample of naive CD4+ T cells from PBMCs. Subset here: CD45RA+ positively selected. These TCRs come from a man aged 18 to 35 in good health. Some clones in this sample may be carry-over from other donors' samples.

V usage is TRBV11-2 and J usage is TRBJ2-5; D unresolved. This CDR3 region has 14 residues. Germline CDR1 and CDR2: SGHAT and FQNNGV. The V and J ends lost 1 base and 5 bases respectively, with 11 bases between them. The CDR3: CASSLVRMMETQYF. Here the CDR3 DNA reads TGTGCCAGCAGCTTAGTCCGGATGATGGAGACCCAGTACTTC. The entire variable domain, with the rest obtained from reference TRBV11-2 and TRBJ2-5, is as follows: EAGVAQSPRYKIIEKRQSVAFWCNPISGHATLYWYQQILGQGPKLLIQFQNNGVVDDSQLPKDRFSAERLKGVDSTLKIQPAKLEDSAVYLCASSLVRMMETQYFGPGTRLLVL.

In regard to this clone: Other DNA sequences in this specimen translate into the identical CDR3. V is TRBV10-3 and J is TRBJ2-5, with D possibly being TRBD1 or TRBD2 (5 bases each). Germline-derived CDR1 and CDR2 are ENHRY and SYGVKD. This CDR3 is built from 12 residues. The ends were cut back, 6 bases at V and 3 bases at J, with 8 bases in the middle. The CDR3 region is CAISRGEETQYF. CDR3 nucleotide sequence: TGTGCCATCAGCCGAGGGGAAGAGACCCAGTACTTC.

V and J are TRBV10-3 and TRBJ2-1; no reliable D call. The ends were cut back, 9 bases at V and 4 bases at J, with 16 bases in the middle. CDR1 is ENHRY, CDR2 SYGVKD, per germline. The CDR3 is 14 residues long. As DNA, the CDR3 is TGTGCCATGCAACAGAGCCTTAGGTACAATGAGCAGTTCTTC. Protein product: CAMQQSLRYNEQFF.

The chain couples TRBV18 to TRBJ2-1; tentatively, D is TRBD1 (6 bases). Germline V gene sequence: CDR1 KGHSH, CDR2 LQKENI. This CDR3 has 13 residues. Trimming shortened V by 5 bases and J by 3 bases, and 8 bases separated the two germline ends. The CDR3 DNA reads TGTGCCAGCTCATCGGACAGCTACAATGAGCAGTTCTTC. It specifies CASSSDSYNEQFF.

The genes are TRBV28 and TRBJ1-3; D is ambiguous. The CDR3 loop spans 15 amino acids. Germline assignment: CDR1 MDHEN and CDR2 SYDVKM. Trimming shortened V by 3 bases and J by 4 bases, and 13 bases separated the two germline ends. The DNA of the CDR3 is TGTGCCAGCAGTTTCCCCCGGCCCTCAGGAAACACCATATATTTT. Translated: CASSFPRPSGNTIYF.

Turning to this clone: The same CDR3 is also encoded by other DNA sequences in this sample. The V gene is TRBV5-6, the J gene TRBJ1-2; TRBD1 agrees at 10 bases. After removal of 2 bases from V and 5 bases from J, the junction contained 3 bases not matched to a gene. The V gene's germline CDR1 is SGHDT and CDR2 YYEEEE. This CDR3 contains 14 residues. CDR3 sequence: CASSFRDRGYGYTF. For the CDR3, the DNA is TGTGCCAGCAGCTTCCGGGACAGGGGTTATGGCTACACCTTC.